The 9 T cell receptor beta chains below were found in one sample sequenced in a study of T-cell reconstitution after alpha-beta-depleted transplantation in children. Using unique molecular identifiers, the investigators prepared the TCRbeta library. One entry per CDR3 protein, called by TCRdb with MiXCR from the PCR reads. The data contain 150,000 to 200,000 distinct CDR3 sequences, approximately 6.6% of them seen just once; the ten biggest clones take up more than 2.5%. The source material was PBMCs from the stem cell graft donor, sampled from the stem cell graft. Source of these receptors: a human donor who donated a stem cell graft to a child with Wiskott-Aldrich syndrome.

This clonotype was observed at least ten times. The chain joins TRBV29-1 to TRBJ2-1; 13 positions agree with TRBD2. CDR1 and CDR2 (germline): SQVTM, ANQGSEA. This CDR3 has 14 residues. Germline trimming cut 5 bases from V and 7 bases from J; bases unmatched to any gene: 5. The CDR3 DNA sequence: TGCAGCGTTAAACTAGCGGGGGGGCCTAATGAGCAGTTCTTC. It encodes CSVKLAGGPNEQFF.

A remark on this clonotype: A read error may account for a junction end that differs from germline. CDR3 bases: TGTGCCATCAGCCCCGGCCCGGCAGAGACCCAGTACTTC. Its protein is CAISPGPAETQYF. The chain links TRBV5-6 to TRBJ2-5; no clear D. Germline CDR1 reads SGHDT; CDR2 reads YYEEEE. CDR3 size: 13 residues.

Ten or more counts support this clonotype. This chain connects TRBV12-3 or TRBV12-4 to TRBJ1-5; TRBD1 agrees at 11 bases. The CDR3 has 16 residues. The V gene end was trimmed by 5 bases and the J gene end by 6 bases; junction bases not matched to a gene: 9. CDR3 loop: CASSLTGQGVGQPQHF. DNA for the CDR3: TGTGCCAGCAGTCTTACGGGACAGGGGGTTGGTCAGCCCCAGCATTTT.

This clonotype has at least ten counts. The chain couples TRBV29-1 to TRBJ1-4; D might be TRBD1 (6 bases). Trimming shortened V by 6 bases and J by 0 bases, and 11 bases separated the two germline ends. There are 14 residues in the CDR3. Germline assignment: CDR1 SQVTM and CDR2 ANQGSEA. This CDR3 reads CSVGRGATNEKLFF. In DNA form, the CDR3 reads TGCAGCGTGGGCAGGGGAGCAACTAATGAAAAACTGTTTTTT. The variable domain in full, completed from reference TRBV29-1 and TRBJ1-4, reads SAVISQKPSRDICQRGTSLTIQCQVDSQVTMMFWYRQQPGQSLTLIATANQGSEATYESGFVIDKFPISRPNLTFSTLTVSNMSPEDSSIYLCSVGRGATNEKLFFGSGTQLSVL.

CDR3: CASSVDRDQPQHF. The CDR3 DNA follows: TGTGCCAGCAGCGTGGACAGGGATCAGCCCCAGCATTTT. This sequence joins TRBV7-9 and TRBJ1-5, with TRBD1 matching over 8 bases. The length of the CDR3 is 13 residues. Germline lookup yields CDR1 SEHNR and CDR2 FQNEAQ (reference sequence). V gave up 5 bases and J gave up 5 bases; unmatched junction bases: 2.

This clonotype was seen repeatedly, ten times or more. The chain couples TRBV12-3 or TRBV12-4 to TRBJ2-2, with a weak D call TRBD2 (5 bases). The CDR3 is 17 residues long. V lost 4 bases and J 1 base, leaving 16 bases between the germline ends. The CDR3 DNA sequence: TGTGCCAGCAGTTCAAGCGACGGGGTACGGAACACCGGGGAGCTGTTTTTT. Its translation: CASSSSDGVRNTGELFF.

In this sample, this clonotype turned up many times. The V gene is TRBV10-3, the J gene TRBJ1-5, with no clear D. Germline values: CDR1 ENHRY, CDR2 SYGVKD. CDR3 length equals 14 residues. V was clipped by 8 bases and J by 0 bases, with 11 bases between them. CDR3 loop: CAIQKSLSNQPQHF. The CDR3 DNA sequence: TGTGCCATCCAAAAATCTCTTAGCAATCAGCCCCAGCATTTT.

J is TRBJ2-1 and V is TRBV3-1; 10 bases fit TRBD2. The CDR3 consists of 19 residues. The trim removed 0 bases at V and 2 bases at J, leaving 10 bases unmatched. Germline CDR1 reads LGHDT; CDR2 reads YNNKEL (reference sequence). The CDR3 nucleotides read TGTGCCAGCAGCCAAGATCGAGCGGGAGGGAGGGGGACCTACAATGAGCAGTTCTTC. Translating it yields CASSQDRAGGRGTYNEQFF.

The table lists this clonotype with many counts. The rearrangement links TRBV7-2 to TRBJ2-1, with a tentative D call TRBD2 (5 bases). Germline assignment: CDR1 SGHTA and CDR2 FQGNSA. V dropped 0 bases and J dropped 15 bases, with 15 bases sitting between them. The CDR3 totals 13 residues. The DNA for the CDR3 is TGTGCCAGCAGCTTAGCTATTTCAGGACTGTTGTTCTTC. This sequence encodes CASSLAISGLLFF. The full variable domain, in which reference TRBV7-2 and TRBJ2-1 provide the parts outside the CDR3, is GAGVSQSPSNKVTEKGKDVELRCDPISGHTALYWYRQSLGQGLEFLIYFQGNSAPDKSGLPSDRFSAERTGGSVSTLTIQRTQQEDSAVYLCASSLAISGLLFFGPGTRLTVL.